This T cell receptor (beta chain) was identified during a study of cytomegalovirus exposure and HLA in healthy donors. Across the whole study: It was reported in a later analysis that the 100 to 150 validation repertoires used the same platform as the 550 to 800 first-cohort repertoires.

V shed 1 base and J shed 1 base, with 10 bases lying between them. CDR3 length equals 14 residues. Germline V gene lookup returns CDR1 SQVTM and CDR2 ANQGSEA. Note on this clone: What it recognizes is unknown.

Sequencing was performed with immunoSEQ multiplex PCR; in TCRdb, only in-frame clones are kept and a portion is missing. The data contain 45,000 to 55,000 clones, 88% of them singletons. Study conclusions and caveats: TCR beta chains numbering under 200 were designated cytomegalovirus-associated. Most observed TCR sequences were rare, whereas some public TCRs were detected in many donors.

Sequencing was done on a sample of PBMCs. The chain joins TRBV29-1 to TRBJ1-1; D gene unclear. The TCR originated in a woman aged 25-40 years in good health and CMV-seronegative. The CDR3 protein is CSVEVRHSNTEAFF. CDR3 coding DNA: TGCAGCGTTGAAGTGCGCCATTCGAACACTGAAGCTTTCTTT.